The source of this T cell receptor beta chain is a study of blood T cell repertoires in COVID-19. In the original processing: Using reference gene primer amplification, nucleated cell counts were estimated. The assay was immunoSEQ multiplex PCR, and TCRdb's table has in-frame clones only and misses some. V, J and clone size are those of that table, while D and trimming were read from the DNA. The sample includes some 350,000 clones, around nine tenths of them seen just once. Unmatched junction bases numbered 7, after V lost 2 bases and J lost 6 bases. This CDR3 region has 15 residues. The germline gives CDR1 MNHEY, CDR2 SVGAGI.

The clonotype was recovered from a human donor in a cohort sampled during active COVID-19. The gene calls are TRBV6-5 and TRBJ1-2; 9 bases fit TRBD1. Material for sequencing was peripheral blood. The CDR3 spells CASSYGRTGANGYTF. The CDR3 DNA sequence: TGTGCCAGCAGTTACGGCCGGACAGGGGCAAATGGCTACACCTTC.